This TCR beta chain was documented in a study of T cells in Graves' hyperthyroidism and ophthalmopathy. The source material, RNA transcripts, was used to amplify TCR beta CDR3 regions. HTBI primers were employed in a first-round RT-PCR of the TCR CDR3. TCRdb called the multiplex PCR reads again in MiXCR, with one record for every CDR3 protein. The sample has roughly 350,000 distinct CDR3 sequences, roughly 15% seen once. From germline, CDR1 is SGHAT and CDR2 FQNNGV. This CDR3 region has 17 residues. V gave up 0 bases and J gave up 1 base, with 13 bases separating them. This clonotype was recorded many times.

This receptor was identified in a woman in her forties with Graves' ophthalmopathy. Specimen: blood. The rearrangement links TRBV11-2 to TRBJ2-4; weak D call: TRBD2 (5 bases). DNA of the CDR3: TGTGCCAGCAGCTTAGATCCCCACCCGGGGGCCAAAAACATTCAGTACTTC. This gives the protein CASSLDPHPGAKNIQYF.